This TCR beta chain came from a study of blood T cell repertoires in COVID-19. Study summary: The United States, Italy and Spain were the sources of the acute and convalescent COVID-19 samples.

Assay: immunoSEQ multiplex PCR; the TCRdb copy retains only in-frame clones and omits some. The profile shows 150,000 to 200,000 clones, 84% of them singletons. The CDR3 consists of 15 residues. J lost 3 bases, V lost 4 bases, and 9 bases had no gene match. The V gene's germline CDR1 is SGDLS and CDR2 YYNGEE. This TCR was recovered from a human donor in a cohort sampled during active COVID-19. The sample was peripheral blood. V usage is TRBV9 and J usage is TRBJ2-7; TRBD2 matches 8 bases. CDR3 loop: CASSLGGGPGYEQYF. CDR3 nucleotides: TGTGCCAGCAGCCTCGGGGGGGGGCCTGGCTACGAGCAGTACTTC.